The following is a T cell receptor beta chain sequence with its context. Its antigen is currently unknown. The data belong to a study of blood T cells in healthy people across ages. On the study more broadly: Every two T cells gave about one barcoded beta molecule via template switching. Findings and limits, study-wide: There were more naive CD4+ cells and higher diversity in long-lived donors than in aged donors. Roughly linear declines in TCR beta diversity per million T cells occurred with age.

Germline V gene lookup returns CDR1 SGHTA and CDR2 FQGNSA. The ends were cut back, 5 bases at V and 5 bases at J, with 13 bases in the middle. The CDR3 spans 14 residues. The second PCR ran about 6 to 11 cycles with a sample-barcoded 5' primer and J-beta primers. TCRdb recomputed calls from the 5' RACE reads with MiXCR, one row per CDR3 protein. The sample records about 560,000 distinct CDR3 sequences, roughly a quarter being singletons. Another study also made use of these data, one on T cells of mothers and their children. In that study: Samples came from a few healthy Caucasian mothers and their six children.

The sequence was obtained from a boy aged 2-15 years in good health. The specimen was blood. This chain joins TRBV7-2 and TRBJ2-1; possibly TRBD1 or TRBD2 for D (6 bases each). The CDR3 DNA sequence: TGTGCCAGCAGCGGGGCGGAGGGGGACAATGAGCAGTTCTTC. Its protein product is CASSGAEGDNEQFF.